This T cell receptor (beta chain) was sequenced for a study of blood T cell repertoires in COVID-19. Study overall: Sites across the United States, Italy and Spain contributed samples from acute and convalescent COVID-19. In each case, the material was cDNA or gDNA derived from T cells, B-cell-depleted T cells, or PBMCs.

The germline V gene has CDR1 KGHSH and CDR2 LQKENI. This CDR3 has 16 amino acids. The ends were cut back, 0 bases at V and 1 base at J, with 11 bases in the middle. As processed by the authors: Quantification of nucleated cells was approximated via reference gene primer amplification. TCRdb keeps only in-frame clones here, not all; method: immunoSEQ multiplex PCR. The V and J calls and the clone size are those of that table, but D and trimming were determined from the DNA. The sample includes approximately 150,000 clones, roughly three quarters seen only once; the top ten take about 2%. V gene TRBV18 combines with J gene TRBJ2-3; D is unresolved. What was sequenced was peripheral blood. This sequence originates from a woman aged 60 to 75 with acute or convalescent COVID-19. The CDR3 is CASSPPFEEGTDTQYF. CDR3 bases: TGTGCCAGCTCACCACCGTTTGAGGAAGGCACAGATACGCAGTATTTT.